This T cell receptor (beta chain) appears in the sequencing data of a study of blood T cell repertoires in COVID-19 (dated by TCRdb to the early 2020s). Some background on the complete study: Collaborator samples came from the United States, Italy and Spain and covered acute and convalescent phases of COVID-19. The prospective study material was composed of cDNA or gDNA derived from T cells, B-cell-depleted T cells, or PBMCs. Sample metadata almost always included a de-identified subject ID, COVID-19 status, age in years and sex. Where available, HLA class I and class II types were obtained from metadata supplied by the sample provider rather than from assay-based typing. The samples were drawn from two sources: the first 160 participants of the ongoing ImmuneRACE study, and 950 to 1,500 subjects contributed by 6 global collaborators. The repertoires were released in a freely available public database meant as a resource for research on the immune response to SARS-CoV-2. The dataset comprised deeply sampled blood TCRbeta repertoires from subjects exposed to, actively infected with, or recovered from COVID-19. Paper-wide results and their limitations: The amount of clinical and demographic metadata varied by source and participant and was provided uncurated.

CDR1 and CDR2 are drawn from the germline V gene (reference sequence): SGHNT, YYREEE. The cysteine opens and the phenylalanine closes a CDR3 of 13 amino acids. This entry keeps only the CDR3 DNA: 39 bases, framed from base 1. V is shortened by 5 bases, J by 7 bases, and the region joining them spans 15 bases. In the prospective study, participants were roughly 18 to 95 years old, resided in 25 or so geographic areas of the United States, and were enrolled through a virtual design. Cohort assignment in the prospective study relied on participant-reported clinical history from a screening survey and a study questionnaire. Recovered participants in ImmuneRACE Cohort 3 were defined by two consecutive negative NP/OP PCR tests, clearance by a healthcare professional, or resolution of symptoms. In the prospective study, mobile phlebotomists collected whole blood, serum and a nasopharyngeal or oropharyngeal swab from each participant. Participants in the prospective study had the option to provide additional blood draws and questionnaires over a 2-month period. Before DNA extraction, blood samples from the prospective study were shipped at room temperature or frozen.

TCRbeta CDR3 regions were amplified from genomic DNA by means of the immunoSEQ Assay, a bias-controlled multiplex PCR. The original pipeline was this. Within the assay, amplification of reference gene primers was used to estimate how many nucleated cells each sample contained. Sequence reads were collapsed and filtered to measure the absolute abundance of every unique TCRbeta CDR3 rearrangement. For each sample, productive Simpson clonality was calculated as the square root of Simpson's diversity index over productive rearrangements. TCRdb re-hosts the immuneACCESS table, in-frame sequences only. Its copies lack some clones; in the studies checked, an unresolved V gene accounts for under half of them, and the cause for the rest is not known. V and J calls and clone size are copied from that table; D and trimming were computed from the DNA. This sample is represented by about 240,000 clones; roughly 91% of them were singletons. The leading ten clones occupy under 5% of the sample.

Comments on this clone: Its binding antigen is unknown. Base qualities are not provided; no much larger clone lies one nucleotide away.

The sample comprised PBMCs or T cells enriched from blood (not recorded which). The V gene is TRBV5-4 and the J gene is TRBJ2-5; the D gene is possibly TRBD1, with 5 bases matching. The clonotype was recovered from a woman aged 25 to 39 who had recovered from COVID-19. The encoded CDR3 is CASSFQGLGTQYF. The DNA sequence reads TGTGCCAGCAGTTTTCAGGGTTTGGGGACCCAGTACTTC.